These 17 T cell receptor beta chains share one sample of origin, sequenced in a study of blood T cell repertoires in COVID-19. Using immunoSEQ multiplex PCR, the repertoire was profiled, and TCRdb retains in-frame clones only, with some absent. The data hold 200,000 to 300,000 clones, with 80% to 85% observed a single time. The specimen sequenced was peripheral blood. The receptors originated from a man aged 55 to 70 with acute or convalescent COVID-19.

The gene calls are TRBV5-1 and TRBJ1-6, with TRBD1 identical over 9 bases. V lost 4 bases to trimming and J lost 7 bases; unmatched junction nucleotides: 18. The CDR3 is 19 amino acids. Germline CDR1 reads SGHRS; CDR2 reads YFSETQ. CDR3 sequence reads: CASSPLTPTGTGTNSPLHF. CDR3 sequence (DNA): TGCGCCAGCAGCCCCCTGACCCCCACCGGGACAGGGACGAATTCACCCCTCCACTTT.

This clone has more than one count but fewer than ten. This sequence joins TRBV11-2 and TRBJ2-7, with TRBD2 identical over 14 bases. CDR1 SGHAT and CDR2 FQNNGV come from the germline V gene. The CDR3 contains 16 residues. The trim removed 5 bases at V and 5 bases at J, leaving 8 bases unmatched. CDR3 in amino acids: CASSHGTSGSRHEQYF. The CDR3 DNA reads as TGTGCCAGCAGCCACGGGACTAGCGGGAGTAGACACGAGCAGTACTTC.

This clone has just a few counts. The chain couples TRBV6-5 to TRBJ1-1; D unclear. The CDR3 spans 14 residues. Trimming took 6 bases from V and 5 from J, leaving 16 bases between them. Germline V CDR1 and CDR2: MNHEY, SVGAGI. For the CDR3, the DNA is TGTGCCAGCAGCCTACGTAGGAGGACTACTGAAGCTTTCTTT. Translating gives CASSLRRRTTEAFF.

Here the CDR3 DNA reads TGTGCCAGCAGCCTCACCTACGGTGGCTACACCTTC. Residues: CASSLTYGGYTF. This chain uses TRBV12-3 or TRBV12-4 with TRBJ1-2; no clear D. The CDR3 has 12 amino acids. V was pared by 6 bases and J by 7 bases, with 12 bases between.

V gene TRBV5-1 combines with J gene TRBJ1-4, with a possible D match to TRBD1 (5 bases). The CDR3 runs 14 residues. Trimming took 4 bases from V and 3 from J, leaving 10 bases between them. Germline-derived CDR1 and CDR2 are SGHRS and YFSETQ. CDR3 region: CASSLDSSNEKLFF. CDR3 DNA: TGCGCCAGCAGCCTAGACAGCTCTAATGAAAAACTGTTTTTT.

The chain joins TRBV6-1 to TRBJ2-7; 9 bases line up with TRBD1. V dropped 1 base and J dropped 0; count of bases not matched to a gene: 10. There are 18 residues in the CDR3. Germline CDR1 is MNHNS and CDR2 is SASEGT. The CDR3 protein is CASSEGGGTGPSSYEQYF. DNA for the CDR3: TGTGCCAGCAGTGAAGGGGGGGGGACAGGGCCGAGCTCCTACGAGCAGTACTTC.

J is TRBJ2-1 and V is TRBV10-3, with 11 bases aligning to TRBD2. Germline trimming cut 4 bases from V and 2 bases from J; bases unmatched to any gene: 7. The CDR3 totals 17 residues. CDR1 is ENHRY and CDR2 is SYGVKD in the germline V gene. The CDR3 DNA follows: TGTGCCATCAGTGGGTACCCTAGCGGGGGGACCTACAATGAGCAGTTCTTC. This sequence encodes CAISGYPSGGTYNEQFF.

V and J are TRBV19 and TRBJ1-5; 7 nucleotides align to TRBD1. Germline V CDR1 and CDR2: LNHDA, SQIVND (reference sequence). The CDR3 sequence is 15 residues long. Unmatched junction bases numbered 6, after V lost 4 bases and J lost 3 bases. In DNA form, the CDR3 reads TGTGCCAGTAGTACCGGACAGGCGCTCAATCAGCCCCAGCATTTT. Protein: CASSTGQALNQPQHF.

The rearrangement links TRBV18 to TRBJ2-1; D may be TRBD2 (5 bases). The CDR3 is 16 amino acids. Per the germline V gene, CDR1 is KGHSH and CDR2 is LQKENI. The V end was cut by 4 bases, the J end by 7 bases, with 20 bases between. CDR3 residues: CASSLGEWETANEQFF. The CDR3 DNA reads TGTGCCAGCTCACTGGGTGAGTGGGAGACGGCTAATGAGCAGTTCTTC.

The chain uses TRBV18 and TRBJ2-7, with a weak D call TRBD1 (7 bases). CDR1 and CDR2 (germline): KGHSH, LQKENI. The V and J ends lost 5 bases and 7 bases respectively, with 15 bases between them. The CDR3 loop spans 13 amino acids. DNA for the CDR3: TGTGCCAGCTCAGCCGACAGGGCGGGGGAGCAGTACTTC. Protein: CASSADRAGEQYF.

V gene TRBV6-5 combines with J gene TRBJ2-7; 7 positions agree with TRBD1. After removal of 0 bases from V and 2 bases from J, the junction contained 4 bases not matched to a gene. This CDR3 is built from 15 residues. CDR1 is MNHEY, CDR2 SVGAGI, per germline. In DNA, the CDR3 is TGTGCCAGCAGTTACTCACAGGGGCGACCCTACGAGCAGTACTTC. Protein sequence: CASSYSQGRPYEQYF.

This clone was observed once. This chain joins TRBV14 and TRBJ2-3, with TRBD2 matching over 12 bases. The CDR3 sequence is 17 residues long. Unmatched junction bases numbered 10, after V lost 4 bases and J lost 5 bases. Per germline, CDR1 SGHDN and CDR2 FVKESK. The CDR3 loop reads CASSRGPPGLAGDTQYF. In DNA, the CDR3 is TGTGCCAGCAGCCGCGGACCCCCGGGACTAGCGGGAGATACGCAGTATTTT.

The CDR3 protein is CAISGRTERYGYTF. CDR3 DNA sequence: TGTGCCATCAGTGGGAGGACGGAGCGATATGGCTACACCTTC. The rearrangement joins TRBV10-3 to TRBJ1-2; unclear D gene. The V end lost 4 bases, the J end lost 5 bases, and 14 bases lay between the germline ends. The V gene's germline CDR1 is ENHRY and CDR2 SYGVKD. This CDR3 has 14 residues.

This chain connects TRBV6-1 to TRBJ2-3; 7 bases map to TRBD1. Germline assignment: CDR1 MNHNS and CDR2 SASEGT. The V gene end was trimmed by 0 bases and the J gene end by 4 bases; junction bases not matched to a gene: 4. The CDR3 runs 15 residues. The CDR3 coding sequence is TGTGCCAGCAGTGAAGCGGGGACAGTTTCAGATACGCAGTATTTT. It is translated as CASSEAGTVSDTQYF.

The chain employs TRBV2 and TRBJ2-1; 7 bases align to TRBD1. CDR3 size: 14 residues. V lost 5 bases to trimming and J lost 4 bases; unmatched junction nucleotides: 5. The V gene's germline CDR1 is SNHLY and CDR2 FYNNEI. CDR3: CASSFRGQYNEQFF. The CDR3 nucleotides read TGTGCCAGCAGTTTTAGGGGACAGTACAATGAGCAGTTCTTC. The full variable domain, with the rest looked up from reference TRBV2 and TRBJ2-1, is EPEVTQTPSHQVTQMGQEVILRCVPISNHLYFYWYRQILGQKVEFLVSFYNNEISEKSEIFDDQFSVERPDGSNFTLKIRSTKLEDSAMYFCASSFRGQYNEQFFGPGTRLTVL.

The DNA of the CDR3 is TGTGCCAGCAGCTTAACTAGGGTTTACAATGAGCAGTTCTTC. This codes for CASSLTRVYNEQFF. The chain joins TRBV11-2 to TRBJ2-1; D might be TRBD2 (5 bases). Trimming removed 2 bases from V and 4 bases from J, with 9 bases in between. Germline V gives CDR1 SGHAT, CDR2 FQNNGV. The CDR3 is 14 residues long. Full variable domain (rest looked up from reference TRBV11-2 and TRBJ2-1): EAGVAQSPRYKIIEKRQSVAFWCNPISGHATLYWYQQILGQGPKLLIQFQNNGVVDDSQLPKDRFSAERLKGVDSTLKIQPAKLEDSAVYLCASSLTRVYNEQFFGPGTRLTVL.

The genes are TRBV29-1 and TRBJ2-1; 7 bases align to TRBD1. The germline gives CDR1 SQVTM, CDR2 ANQGSEA. The CDR3 spans 12 residues. Losses at the gene ends were 6 bases for V and 8 bases for J; bases not matched to a gene: 7. CDR3: CSVARGSDEQFF. Written as DNA, the CDR3 is TGCAGCGTCGCCAGGGGGAGCGATGAGCAGTTCTTC.